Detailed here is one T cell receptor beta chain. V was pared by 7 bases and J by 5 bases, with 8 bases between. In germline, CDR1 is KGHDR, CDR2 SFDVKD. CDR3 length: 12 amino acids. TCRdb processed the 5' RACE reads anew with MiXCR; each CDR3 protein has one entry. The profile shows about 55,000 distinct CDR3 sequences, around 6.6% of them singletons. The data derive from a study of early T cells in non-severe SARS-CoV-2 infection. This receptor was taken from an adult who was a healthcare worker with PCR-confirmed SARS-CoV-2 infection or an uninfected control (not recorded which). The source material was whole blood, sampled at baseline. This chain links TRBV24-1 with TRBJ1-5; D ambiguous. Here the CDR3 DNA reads TGTGCCACCAGCGACGGGTATCAGCCCCAGCATTTT. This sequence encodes CATSDGYQPQHF.